The clone carrying this T cell receptor (beta chain) turned up a few times. Its antigen is not known. The data stem from a study of T cell repertoires in cytomegalovirus infection. Background on the study: Used in the study were CMV epitopes, some recently identified and HLA-C-restricted, others well-studied and HLA-B-restricted. A matching HLA type, together with CMV infection, was signaled by public TCR beta signatures.

Whole-study findings and limits: Ex vivo, HLA-C-restricted CMV-specific TCR beta clonotypes prevailed over the rest of the response.

The CDR3 is made up of 16 amino acids. Per germline, CDR1 SGHVS and CDR2 FQNEAQ. J lost 1 base, V lost 2 bases, and 3 bases had no gene match. TCRdb independently ran MiXCR on the reads; one entry per CDR3 protein. The table lists about 700,000 distinct CDR3 sequences, around 32% of them singletons. The clonotype was recovered from a human donor in good health (CMV status not recorded). Some clones in this sample may be carry-over from other donors' samples. The chain employs TRBV7-8 and TRBJ2-5, with 11 nucleotides matching TRBD2. This sample comprised cultured PBMCs, obtained from culture after CMV antigen stimulation. DNA for the CDR3: TGTGCCAGCAGCTTACCCCTAGCGGGAGGCCAAGAGACCCAGTACTTC. Encoded protein: CASSLPLAGGQETQYF.